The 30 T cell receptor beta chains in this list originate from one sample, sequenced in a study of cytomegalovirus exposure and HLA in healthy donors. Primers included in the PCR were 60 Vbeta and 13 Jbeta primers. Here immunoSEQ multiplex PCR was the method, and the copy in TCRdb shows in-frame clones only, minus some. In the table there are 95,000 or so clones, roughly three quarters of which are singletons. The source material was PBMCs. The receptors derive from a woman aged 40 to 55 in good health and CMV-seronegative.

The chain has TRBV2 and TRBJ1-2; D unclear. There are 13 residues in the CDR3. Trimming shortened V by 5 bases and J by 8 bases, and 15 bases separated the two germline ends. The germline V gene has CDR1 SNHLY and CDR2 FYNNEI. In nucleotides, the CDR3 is TGTGCCAGCAGTCGGACGGGAGGTGAGGGCTACACCTTC. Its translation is CASSRTGGEGYTF.

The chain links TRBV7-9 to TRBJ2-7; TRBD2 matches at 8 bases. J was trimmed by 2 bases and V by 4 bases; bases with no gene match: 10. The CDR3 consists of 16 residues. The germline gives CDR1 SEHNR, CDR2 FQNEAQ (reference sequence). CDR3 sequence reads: CASSSGRGAKPYEQYF. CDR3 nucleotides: TGTGCCAGCAGCTCGGGGCGGGGGGCCAAACCCTACGAGCAGTACTTC.

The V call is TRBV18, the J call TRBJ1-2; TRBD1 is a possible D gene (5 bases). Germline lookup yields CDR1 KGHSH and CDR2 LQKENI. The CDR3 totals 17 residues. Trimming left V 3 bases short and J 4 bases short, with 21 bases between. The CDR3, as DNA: TGTGCCAGCTCACCGACACAGCGGGACGATTTGCTCTATGGCTACACCTTC. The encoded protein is CASSPTQRDDLLYGYTF. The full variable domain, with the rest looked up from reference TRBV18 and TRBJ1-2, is NAGVMQNPRHLVRRRGQEARLRCSPMKGHSHVYWYRQLPEEGLKFMVYLQKENIIDESGMPKERFSAEFPKEGPSILRIQQVVRGDSAAYFCASSPTQRDDLLYGYTFGSGTRLTVV.

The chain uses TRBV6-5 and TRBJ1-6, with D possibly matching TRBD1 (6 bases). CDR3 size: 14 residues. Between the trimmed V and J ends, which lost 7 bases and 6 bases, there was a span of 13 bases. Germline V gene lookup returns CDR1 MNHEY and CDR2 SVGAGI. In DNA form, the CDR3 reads TGTGCCAGCAACTCGAACAGGGCTAATTCACCCCTCCACTTT. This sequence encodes CASNSNRANSPLHF.

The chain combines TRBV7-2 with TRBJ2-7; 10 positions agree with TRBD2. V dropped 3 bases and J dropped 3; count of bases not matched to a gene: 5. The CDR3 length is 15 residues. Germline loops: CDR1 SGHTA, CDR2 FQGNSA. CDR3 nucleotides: TGTGCCAGCAGCTTGAGGGCTAGCGGGGGCTACGAGCAGTACTTC. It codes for CASSLRASGGYEQYF.

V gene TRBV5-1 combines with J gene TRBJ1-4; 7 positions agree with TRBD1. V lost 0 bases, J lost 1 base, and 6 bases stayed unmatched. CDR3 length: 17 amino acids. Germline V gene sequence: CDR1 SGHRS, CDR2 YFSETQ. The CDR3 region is CASSLGLQGGTNEKLFF. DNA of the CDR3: TGCGCCAGCAGCTTGGGGCTCCAGGGGGGAACTAATGAAAAACTGTTTTTT.

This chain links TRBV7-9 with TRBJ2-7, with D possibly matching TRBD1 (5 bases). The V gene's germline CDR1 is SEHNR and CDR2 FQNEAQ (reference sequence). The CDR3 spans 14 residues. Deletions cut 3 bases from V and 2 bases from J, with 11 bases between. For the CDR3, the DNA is TGTGCCAGCAGCTTTGGGGCAGCAACCTACGAGCAGTACTTC. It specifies CASSFGAATYEQYF.

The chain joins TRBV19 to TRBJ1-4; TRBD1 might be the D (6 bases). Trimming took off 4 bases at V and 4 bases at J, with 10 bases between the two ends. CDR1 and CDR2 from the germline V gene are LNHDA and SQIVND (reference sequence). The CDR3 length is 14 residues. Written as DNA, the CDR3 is TGTGCCAGTAGTAGCGACAGGAATAATGAAAAACTGTTTTTT. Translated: CASSSDRNNEKLFF.

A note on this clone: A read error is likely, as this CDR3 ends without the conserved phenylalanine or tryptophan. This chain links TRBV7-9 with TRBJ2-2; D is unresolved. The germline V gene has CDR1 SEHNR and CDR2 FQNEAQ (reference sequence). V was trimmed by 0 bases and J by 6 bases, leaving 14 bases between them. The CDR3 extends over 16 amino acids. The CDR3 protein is CASSLAVRQIPGELFV. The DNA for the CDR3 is TGTGCCAGCAGCTTAGCAGTGAGACAAATTCCCGGGGAGCTGTTTGTT.

The CDR3 loop is CASTSPGQEAFF. The CDR3 nucleotides read TGTGCCAGCACCTCGCCGGGACAGGAAGCTTTCTTT. The chain carries TRBV5-6 and TRBJ1-1; 7 bases agree with TRBD1. With 6 bases clipped from V and 8 bases from J, the junction kept 7 bases outside the gene matches. The CDR3 consists of 12 residues. In germline, CDR1 is SGHDT, CDR2 YYEEEE.

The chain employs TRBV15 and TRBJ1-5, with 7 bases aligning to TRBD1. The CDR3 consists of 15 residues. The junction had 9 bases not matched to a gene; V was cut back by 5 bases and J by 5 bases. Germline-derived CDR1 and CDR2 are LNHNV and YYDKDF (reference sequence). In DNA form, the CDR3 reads TGTGCCACCAGCTCGAGACAGGGTAAGGATCAGCCCCAGCATTTT. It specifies CATSSRQGKDQPQHF.

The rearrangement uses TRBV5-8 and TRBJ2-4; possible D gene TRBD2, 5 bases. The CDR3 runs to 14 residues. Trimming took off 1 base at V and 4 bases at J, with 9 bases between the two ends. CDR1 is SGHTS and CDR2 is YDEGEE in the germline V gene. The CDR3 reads CASSLPREKNIQYF. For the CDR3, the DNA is TGTGCCAGCAGCTTGCCCCGGGAAAAAAACATTCAGTACTTC. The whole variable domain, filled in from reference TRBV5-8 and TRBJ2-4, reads EAGVTQSPTHLIKTRGQQATLRCSPISGHTSVYWYQQALGLGLQFLLWYDEGEERNRGNFPPRFSGRQFPNYSSELNVNALELEDSALYLCASSLPREKNIQYFGAGTRLSVL.

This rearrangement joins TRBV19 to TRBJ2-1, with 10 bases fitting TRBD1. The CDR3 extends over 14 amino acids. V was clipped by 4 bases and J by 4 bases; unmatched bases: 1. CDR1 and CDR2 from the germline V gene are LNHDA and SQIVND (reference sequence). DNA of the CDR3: TGTGCCAGTAGTAGGGGACAGGGGTACAATGAGCAGTTCTTC. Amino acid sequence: CASSRGQGYNEQFF.

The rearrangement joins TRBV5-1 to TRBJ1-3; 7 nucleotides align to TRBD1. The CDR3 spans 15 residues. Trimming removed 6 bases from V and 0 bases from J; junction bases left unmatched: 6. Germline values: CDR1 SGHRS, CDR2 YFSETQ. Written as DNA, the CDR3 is TGCGCCAGCACCATGGACAGGTTCTCTGGAAACACCATATATTTT. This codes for CASTMDRFSGNTIYF.

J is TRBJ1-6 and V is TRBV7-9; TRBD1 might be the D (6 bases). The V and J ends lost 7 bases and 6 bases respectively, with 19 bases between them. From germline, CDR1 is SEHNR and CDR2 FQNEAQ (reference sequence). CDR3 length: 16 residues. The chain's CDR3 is CASTTTSQGSNSPLHF. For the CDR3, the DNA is TGTGCCAGCACCACAACGTCCCAGGGGTCTAATTCACCCCTCCACTTT.

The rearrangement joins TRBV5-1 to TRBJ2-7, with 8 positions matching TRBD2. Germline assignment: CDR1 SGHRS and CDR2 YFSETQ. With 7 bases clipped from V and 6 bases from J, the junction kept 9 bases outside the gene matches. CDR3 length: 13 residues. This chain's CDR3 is CASGAGAQSEQYF. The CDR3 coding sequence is TGCGCCAGCGGAGCGGGGGCCCAGAGCGAGCAGTACTTC.

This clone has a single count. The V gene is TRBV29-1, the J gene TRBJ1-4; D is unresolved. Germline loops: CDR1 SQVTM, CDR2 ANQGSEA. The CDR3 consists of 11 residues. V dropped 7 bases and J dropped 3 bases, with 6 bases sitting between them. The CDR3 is CSAGANEKLFF. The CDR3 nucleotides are TGCAGCGCCGGGGCTAATGAAAAACTGTTTTTT.

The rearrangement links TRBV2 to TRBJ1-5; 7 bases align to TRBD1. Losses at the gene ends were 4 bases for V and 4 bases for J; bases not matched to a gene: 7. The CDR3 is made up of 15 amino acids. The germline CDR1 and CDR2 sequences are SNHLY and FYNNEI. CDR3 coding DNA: TGTGCCAGCAGTGCAATCGGACAGGCAAATCAGCCCCAGCATTTT. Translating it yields CASSAIGQANQPQHF.

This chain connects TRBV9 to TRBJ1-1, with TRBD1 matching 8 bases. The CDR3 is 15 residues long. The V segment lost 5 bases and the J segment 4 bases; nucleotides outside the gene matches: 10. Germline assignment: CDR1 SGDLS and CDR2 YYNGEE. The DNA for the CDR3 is TGTGCCAGCAGTGAAGTCAGGGGGCATATCACTGAAGCTTTCTTT. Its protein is CASSEVRGHITEAFF.

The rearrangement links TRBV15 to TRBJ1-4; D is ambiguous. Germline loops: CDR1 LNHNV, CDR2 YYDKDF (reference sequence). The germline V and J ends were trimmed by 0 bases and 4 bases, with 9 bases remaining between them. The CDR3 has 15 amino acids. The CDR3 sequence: CATSRDLGGNEKLFF. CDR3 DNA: TGTGCCACCAGCAGAGATCTGGGAGGTAATGAAAAACTGTTTTTT.

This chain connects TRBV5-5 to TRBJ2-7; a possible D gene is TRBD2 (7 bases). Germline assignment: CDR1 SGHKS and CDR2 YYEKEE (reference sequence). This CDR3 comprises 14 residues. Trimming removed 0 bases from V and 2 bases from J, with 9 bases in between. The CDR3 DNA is TGTGCCAGCAGCTTGGCGGGGGGCACCTACGAGCAGTACTTC. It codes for CASSLAGGTYEQYF.

The CDR3 DNA sequence: TGTGCCAGCAGCCGGGGGACAGGACTGAACACTGAAGCTTTCTTT. Residues: CASSRGTGLNTEAFF. The chain is built from TRBV7-2 and TRBJ1-1, with TRBD1 matching 8 bases. Germline CDR1 SGHTA, CDR2 FQGNSA. The J segment lost 0 bases and the V segment lost 5 bases, leaving 5 bases of the junction unmatched. CDR3 length equals 15 residues.

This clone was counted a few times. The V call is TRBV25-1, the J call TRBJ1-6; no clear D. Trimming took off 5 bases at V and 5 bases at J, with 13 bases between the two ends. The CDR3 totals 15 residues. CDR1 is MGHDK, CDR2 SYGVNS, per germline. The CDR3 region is CASSLTGTNNSPLHF. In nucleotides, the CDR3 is TGTGCCAGCAGTCTAACCGGTACCAATAATTCACCCCTCCACTTT.

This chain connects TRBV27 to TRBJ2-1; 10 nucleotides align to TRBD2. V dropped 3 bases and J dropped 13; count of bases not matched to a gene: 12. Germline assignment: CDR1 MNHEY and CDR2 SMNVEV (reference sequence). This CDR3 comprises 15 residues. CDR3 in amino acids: CASSFVFGSGGSQFF. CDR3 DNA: TGTGCCAGCAGTTTTGTATTTGGTAGCGGGGGGTCTCAGTTCTTC.

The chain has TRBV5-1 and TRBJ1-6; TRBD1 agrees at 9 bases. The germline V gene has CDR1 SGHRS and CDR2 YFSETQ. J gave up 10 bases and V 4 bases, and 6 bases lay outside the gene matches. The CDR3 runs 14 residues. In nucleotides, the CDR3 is TGCGCCAGCAGCCCGGGACAGGGTCAGTCACCCCTCCACTTT. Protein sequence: CASSPGQGQSPLHF.

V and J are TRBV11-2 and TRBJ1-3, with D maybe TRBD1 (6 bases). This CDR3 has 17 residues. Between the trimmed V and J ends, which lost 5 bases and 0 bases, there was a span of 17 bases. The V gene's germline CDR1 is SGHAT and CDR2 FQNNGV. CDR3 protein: CASSPGQIVGSGNTIYF. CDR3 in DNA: TGTGCCAGCAGCCCAGGACAGATCGTCGGCTCTGGAAACACCATATATTTT. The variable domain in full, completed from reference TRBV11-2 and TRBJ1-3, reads EAGVAQSPRYKIIEKRQSVAFWCNPISGHATLYWYQQILGQGPKLLIQFQNNGVVDDSQLPKDRFSAERLKGVDSTLKIQPAKLEDSAVYLCASSPGQIVGSGNTIYFGEGSWLTVV.

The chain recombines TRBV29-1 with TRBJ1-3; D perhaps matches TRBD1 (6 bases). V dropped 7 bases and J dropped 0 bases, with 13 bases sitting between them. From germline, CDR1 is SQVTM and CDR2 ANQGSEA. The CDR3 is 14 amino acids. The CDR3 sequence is CSAGGRDSGNTIYF. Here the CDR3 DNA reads TGCAGCGCGGGGGGCCGTGACTCTGGAAACACCATATATTTT.

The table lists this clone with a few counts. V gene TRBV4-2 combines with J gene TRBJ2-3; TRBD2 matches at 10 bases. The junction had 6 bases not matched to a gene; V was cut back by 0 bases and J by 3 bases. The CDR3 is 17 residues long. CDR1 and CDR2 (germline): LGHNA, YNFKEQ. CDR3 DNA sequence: TGTGCCAGCAGCCAAGACGAGCGGGGGGGCCTAACAGATACGCAGTATTTT. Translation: CASSQDERGGLTDTQYF.

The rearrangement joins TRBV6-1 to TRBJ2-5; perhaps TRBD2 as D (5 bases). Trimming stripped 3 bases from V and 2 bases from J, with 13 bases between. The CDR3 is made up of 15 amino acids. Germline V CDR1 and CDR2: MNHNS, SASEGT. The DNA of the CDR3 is TGTGCCAGCAGTGATCAATCCGGGGTACAAGAGACCCAGTACTTC. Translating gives CASSDQSGVQETQYF.

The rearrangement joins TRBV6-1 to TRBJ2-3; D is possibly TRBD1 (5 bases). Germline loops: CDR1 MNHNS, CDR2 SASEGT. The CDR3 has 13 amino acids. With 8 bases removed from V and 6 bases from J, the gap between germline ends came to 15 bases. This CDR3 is CASFEFRADTQYF. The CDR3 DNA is TGTGCCAGCTTTGAGTTCAGGGCCGATACGCAGTATTTT.